A selection of T cell receptor beta chains follows, all from one sample in a study of immune cell composition in non-small cell lung cancer. Data came from immunoSEQ multiplex PCR; TCRdb stores just in-frame clones and leaves some out. Seen here are 2,700 or so clones, more than 65% observed once, and the top ten hold around 18%. Sequenced material: lung tumor tissue. Receptors originate from a human donor with non-small cell lung cancer. Both conserved end residues are part of each CDR3. The D gene is left open where the match is weak.

CDR3aa: CASSIGATDTEAFF
CDR3nt: TGTGCCAGTAGTATAGGGGCCACGGACACTGAAGCTTTCTTT
v_gene: TRBV19
j_gene: TRBJ1-1
d_gene: .

CDR3aa: CASSESVGPGDEQYF
CDR3nt: TGCGCCAGCAGTGAGTCTGTGGGGCCGGGCGACGAGCAGTACTTC
v_gene: TRBV10-2
j_gene: TRBJ2-7
d_gene: .

CDR3aa: CASSQAPPSGNTIYF
CDR3nt: TGCGCCAGCAGCCAAGCTCCTCCCTCTGGAAACACCATATATTTT
v_gene: TRBV4-1
j_gene: TRBJ1-3
d_gene: .

CDR3aa: CASCRDRNTEAFF
CDR3nt: TGTGCCAGCTGCCGGGACAGAAACACTGAAGCTTTCTTT
v_gene: TRBV2
j_gene: TRBJ1-1
d_gene: TRBD1

CDR3aa: CASSPRESSTEAFF
CDR3nt: TGTGCCAGCAGCCCCCGAGAATCGTCCACTGAAGCTTTCTTT
v_gene: TRBV7-8
j_gene: TRBJ1-1
d_gene: .

CDR3aa: CASSYPGQEHTEAFF
CDR3nt: TGTGCCAGCAGTTACCCGGGACAGGAGCACACTGAAGCTTTCTTT
v_gene: TRBV6-6
j_gene: TRBJ1-1
d_gene: TRBD1

CDR3aa: CASSTGTGESNDYTF
CDR3nt: TGTGCCAGTAGTACCGGGACAGGAGAGTCCAATGACTACACCTTC
v_gene: TRBV19
j_gene: TRBJ1-2
d_gene: TRBD1

CDR3aa: CASSLDGGARNEQFF
CDR3nt: TGCGCCAGCAGCCTCGACGGGGGGGCACGGAATGAGCAGTTCTTC
v_gene: TRBV10-2
j_gene: TRBJ2-1
d_gene: TRBD2

CDR3aa: CASMDRENTEAFF
CDR3nt: TGTGCCAGCATGGACAGGGAGAACACTGAAGCTTTCTTT
v_gene: TRBV2
j_gene: TRBJ1-1
d_gene: TRBD1

CDR3aa: CASSYWTDNYGYTF
CDR3nt: TGTGCCAGCAGCTACTGGACTGATAACTATGGCTACACCTTC
v_gene: TRBV11-2
j_gene: TRBJ1-2
d_gene: .

CDR3aa: CASSQLGTPVIYGYTF
CDR3nt: TGTGCCAGCAGCCAATTGGGGACTCCCGTTATTTATGGCTACACCTTC
v_gene: TRBV14
j_gene: TRBJ1-2
d_gene: .

CDR3aa: CASSPPWTGERYEQYF
CDR3nt: TGTGCCAGCTCACCACCTTGGACAGGGGAGCGGTACGAGCAGTACTTC
v_gene: TRBV18
j_gene: TRBJ2-7
d_gene: TRBD1

CDR3aa: CASSSRDRVRNQPQHF
CDR3nt: TGTGCCAGCAGCAGCCGGGACAGGGTCCGCAATCAGCCCCAGCATTTT
v_gene: TRBV5-8
j_gene: TRBJ1-5
d_gene: TRBD1

CDR3aa: CASSGPGQGDYGYTF
CDR3nt: TGTGCCAGCAGTGGTCCCGGGCAGGGGGACTATGGCTACACCTTC
v_gene: TRBV6-1
j_gene: TRBJ1-2
d_gene: TRBD1

CDR3aa: CASKQREGTGTEQYF
CDR3nt: TGTGCCAGTAAACAGAGGGAGGGGACAGGGACCGAGCAGTACTTC
v_gene: TRBV19
j_gene: TRBJ2-7
d_gene: TRBD1

CDR3aa: CASSRTSVGYNEQFF
CDR3nt: TGTGCCAGCAGCAGGACTAGCGTGGGGTACAATGAGCAGTTCTTC
v_gene: TRBV7-2
j_gene: TRBJ2-1
d_gene: TRBD2